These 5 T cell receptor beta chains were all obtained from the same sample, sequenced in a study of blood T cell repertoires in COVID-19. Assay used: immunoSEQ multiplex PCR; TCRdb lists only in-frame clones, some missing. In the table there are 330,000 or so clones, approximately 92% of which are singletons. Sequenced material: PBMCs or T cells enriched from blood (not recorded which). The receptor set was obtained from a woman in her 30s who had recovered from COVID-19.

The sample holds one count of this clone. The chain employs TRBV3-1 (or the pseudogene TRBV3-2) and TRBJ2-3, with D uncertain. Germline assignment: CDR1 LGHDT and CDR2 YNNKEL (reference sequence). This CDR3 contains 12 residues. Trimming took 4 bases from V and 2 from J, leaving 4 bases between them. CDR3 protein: CASSPYTDTQYF. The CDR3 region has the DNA TGTGCCAGCAGCCCCTACACAGATACGCAGTATTTT.

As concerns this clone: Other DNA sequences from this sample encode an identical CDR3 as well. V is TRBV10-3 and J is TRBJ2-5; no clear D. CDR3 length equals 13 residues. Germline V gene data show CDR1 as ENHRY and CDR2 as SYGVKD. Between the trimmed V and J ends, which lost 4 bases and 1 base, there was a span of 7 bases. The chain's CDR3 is CAISGAGQETQYF. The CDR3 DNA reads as TGTGCCATCAGTGGTGCAGGCCAAGAGACCCAGTACTTC.

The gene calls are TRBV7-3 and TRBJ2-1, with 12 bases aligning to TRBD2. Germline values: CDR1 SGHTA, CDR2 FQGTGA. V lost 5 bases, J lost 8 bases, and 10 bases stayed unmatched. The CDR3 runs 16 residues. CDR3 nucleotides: TGTGCCAGCAGCCCCGGACTAGCGGGGAATGTGGATGAGCAGTTCTTC. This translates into CASSPGLAGNVDEQFF.

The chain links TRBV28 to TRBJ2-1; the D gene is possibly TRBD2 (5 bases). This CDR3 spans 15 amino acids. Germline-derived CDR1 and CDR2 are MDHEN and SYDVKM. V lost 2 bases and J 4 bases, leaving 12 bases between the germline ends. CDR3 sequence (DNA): TGTGCCAGCAGTTTAGGAACTAGGCGATACAATGAGCAGTTCTTC. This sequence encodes CASSLGTRRYNEQFF.

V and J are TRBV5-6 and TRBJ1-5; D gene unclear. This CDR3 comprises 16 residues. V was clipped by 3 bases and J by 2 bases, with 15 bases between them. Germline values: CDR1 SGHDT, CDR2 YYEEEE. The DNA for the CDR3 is TGTGCCAGCAGCTGGGGAGGGCCCTGGGGCAATCAGCCCCAGCATTTT. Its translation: CASSWGGPWGNQPQHF.